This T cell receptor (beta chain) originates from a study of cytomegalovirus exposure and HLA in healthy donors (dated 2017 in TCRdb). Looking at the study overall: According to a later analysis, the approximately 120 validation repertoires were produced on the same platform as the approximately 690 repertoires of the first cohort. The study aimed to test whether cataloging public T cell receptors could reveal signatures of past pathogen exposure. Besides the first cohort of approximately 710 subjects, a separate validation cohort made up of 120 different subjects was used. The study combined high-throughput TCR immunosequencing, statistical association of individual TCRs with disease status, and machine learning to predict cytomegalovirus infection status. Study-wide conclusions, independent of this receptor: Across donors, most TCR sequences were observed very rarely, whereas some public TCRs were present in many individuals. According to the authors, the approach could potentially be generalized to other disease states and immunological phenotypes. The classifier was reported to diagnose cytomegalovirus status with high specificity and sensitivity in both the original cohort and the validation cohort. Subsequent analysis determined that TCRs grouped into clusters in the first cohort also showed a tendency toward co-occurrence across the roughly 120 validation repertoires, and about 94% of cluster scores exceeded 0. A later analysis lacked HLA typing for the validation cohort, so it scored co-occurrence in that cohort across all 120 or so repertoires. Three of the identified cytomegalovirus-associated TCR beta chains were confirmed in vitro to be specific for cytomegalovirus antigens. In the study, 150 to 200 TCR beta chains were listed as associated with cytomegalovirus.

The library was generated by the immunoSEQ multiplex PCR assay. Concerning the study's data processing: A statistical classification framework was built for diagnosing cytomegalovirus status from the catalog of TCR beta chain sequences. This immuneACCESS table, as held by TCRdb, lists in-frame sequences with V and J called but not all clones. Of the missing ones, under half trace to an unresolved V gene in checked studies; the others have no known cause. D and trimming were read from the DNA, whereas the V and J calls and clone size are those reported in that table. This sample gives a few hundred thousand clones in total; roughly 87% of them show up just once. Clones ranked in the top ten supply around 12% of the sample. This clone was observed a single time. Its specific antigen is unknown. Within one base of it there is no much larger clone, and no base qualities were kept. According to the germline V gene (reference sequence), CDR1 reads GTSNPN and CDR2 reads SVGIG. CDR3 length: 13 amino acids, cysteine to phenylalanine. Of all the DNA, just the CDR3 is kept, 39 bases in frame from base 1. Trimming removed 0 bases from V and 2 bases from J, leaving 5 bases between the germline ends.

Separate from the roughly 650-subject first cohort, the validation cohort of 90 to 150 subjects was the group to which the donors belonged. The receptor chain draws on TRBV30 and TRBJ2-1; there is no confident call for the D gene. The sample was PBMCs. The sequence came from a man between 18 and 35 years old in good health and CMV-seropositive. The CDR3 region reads CAWSVGAYNEQFF. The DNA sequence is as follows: TGTGCCTGGAGTGTAGGAGCCTACAATGAGCAGTTCTTC.